Following are 25 T cell receptor beta chains from one sample sequenced in a study of cytomegalovirus exposure and HLA in healthy donors. The PCR ran on 60 Vbeta and 13 Jbeta primers. The assay was immunoSEQ multiplex PCR, and TCRdb's table has in-frame clones only and misses some. Of about 160,000 clones in the sample, nearly 80% were seen once. What was sequenced was PBMCs. These receptors originate from a man younger than 30 in good health and CMV-seropositive.

This clone was observed a few times. This sequence joins TRBV19 and TRBJ2-7, with 9 bases that match TRBD2. From germline, CDR1 is LNHDA and CDR2 SQIVND (reference sequence). The CDR3 has 15 amino acids. V shed 1 base, J shed 2 bases, and the junction held 3 bases outside the gene matches. The CDR3 nucleotides are TGTGCCAGTAGTATAGGGACTAGCGCGACCTACGAGCAGTACTTC. Translation: CASSIGTSATYEQYF.

The rearrangement links TRBV6-5 to TRBJ2-7; 9 bases match TRBD1. V was pared by 2 bases and J by 6 bases, with 5 bases of the junction left unmatched. The germline gives CDR1 MNHEY, CDR2 SVGAGI. The CDR3 is made up of 14 amino acids. CDR3 sequence reads: CASSYGTGRREQYF. The CDR3 nucleotides are TGTGCCAGCAGTTACGGGACAGGGAGGCGCGAGCAGTACTTC.

This clone has more than one count but fewer than ten. The CDR3 DNA follows: TGTGCCAGCAGCCCGACTGTAGATACGCAGTATTTT. It encodes CASSPTVDTQYF. The chain employs TRBV7-9 and TRBJ2-3, with D unresolved. From germline, CDR1 is SEHNR and CDR2 FQNEAQ (reference sequence). The V end was cut by 5 bases, the J end by 5 bases, with 8 bases between. The CDR3 spans 12 residues.

The chain employs TRBV10-1 and TRBJ2-5; D is undetermined. Germline CDR1 is WNHNN and CDR2 is SYGVQD (reference sequence). Trimming removed 0 bases at V and 5 bases at J, with 13 bases between. CDR3 size: 15 residues. The DNA of the CDR3 is TGCGCCAGCAGTGAGTCTTTGGCGCTCGGGGAGACCCAGTACTTC. Its protein is CASSESLALGETQYF.

The gene calls are TRBV7-9 and TRBJ2-1; the match to TRBD1 covers 7 bases. The length of the CDR3 is 15 residues. Germline V gene sequence: CDR1 SEHNR, CDR2 FQNEAQ (reference sequence). The J segment lost 4 bases and the V segment lost 1 base, leaving 4 bases of the junction unmatched. The CDR3 loop reads CASSLGTGQYNEQFF. CDR3 DNA: TGTGCCAGCAGCTTAGGGACAGGTCAATACAATGAGCAGTTCTTC. The full variable domain, its missing parts supplied by reference TRBV7-9 and TRBJ2-1, is DTGVSQNPRHKITKRGQNVTFRCDPISEHNRLYWYRQTLGQGPEFLTYFQNEAQLEKSRLLSDRFSAERPKGSFSTLEIQRTEQGDSAMYLCASSLGTGQYNEQFFGPGTRLTVL.

The CDR3 DNA reads as TGTGCCAGCAGAAATCTAGGGACAGGGGGAGGCTCCTATAATTCACCCCTCCACTTT. Translation gives CASRNLGTGGGSYNSPLHF. The V gene is TRBV27, the J gene TRBJ1-6; TRBD1 matches at 11 bases. CDR1 MNHEY and CDR2 SMNVEV come from the germline V gene (reference sequence). The CDR3 sequence is 19 residues long. J gave up 0 bases and V 6 bases, and 10 bases lay outside the gene matches.

This rearrangement joins TRBV18 to TRBJ2-7; 11 nucleotides line up with TRBD1. Germline loops: CDR1 KGHSH, CDR2 LQKENI. V dropped 6 bases and J dropped 7; count of bases not matched to a gene: 8. The length of the CDR3 is 14 residues. CDR3: CASSSGTGGLEQYF. In nucleotides, the CDR3 is TGTGCCAGCTCGTCCGGGACAGGGGGACTGGAGCAGTACTTC.

With regard to this clone: The junction and the germline gene differ at one end; a read error may be behind it. The V gene is TRBV6-1, the J gene TRBJ2-1; 7 nucleotides line up with TRBD1. This CDR3 is 15 amino acids long. Germline-derived CDR1 and CDR2 are MNHNS and SASEGT. The CDR3 protein is CASSGDRDSYNGQFF. CDR3 bases: TGTGCCAGCAGTGGGGACCGGGACAGCTACAATGGGCAGTTCTTC.

The chain joins TRBV7-8 to TRBJ1-1; D may be TRBD1 (6 bases). The CDR3 covers 17 residues. V dropped 4 bases and J dropped 5 bases, with 23 bases sitting between them. Per the germline V gene, CDR1 is SGHVS and CDR2 is FQNEAQ. The DNA for the CDR3 is TGTGCCAGCAGCTCAGGATGGGCAGGGGCCCGGCAGACTGAAGCTTTCTTT. It encodes CASSSGWAGARQTEAFF.

This clone appeared a single time. The genes are TRBV30 and TRBJ2-2; D is perhaps TRBD2 (5 bases). This CDR3 has 14 residues. Germline lookup yields CDR1 GTSNPN and CDR2 SVGIG (reference sequence). The ends were cut back, 3 bases at V and 7 bases at J, with 15 bases in the middle. Here the CDR3 DNA reads TGTGCCTGGAGGTACGGGATAAGCAACGGGGAGCTGTTTTTT. Protein sequence: CAWRYGISNGELFF.

The V and J genes are TRBV29-1 and TRBJ1-4; 8 nucleotides agree with TRBD1. Germline trimming cut 7 bases from V and 8 bases from J; bases unmatched to any gene: 9. CDR1 and CDR2 (germline): SQVTM, ANQGSEA. CDR3 length: 13 amino acids. The CDR3 DNA reads TGCAGCGCTGGAGGGTCAGGGGGCGAAAAACTGTTTTTT. Translation gives CSAGGSGGEKLFF.

This chain links TRBV4-1 with TRBJ2-7, with 7 bases lining up with TRBD2. J was trimmed by 0 bases and V by 0 bases; bases with no gene match: 5. From germline, CDR1 is MGHRA and CDR2 YSYEKL. This CDR3 comprises 16 residues. As DNA, the CDR3 is TGCGCCAGCAGCCAAGACGGGGCTAGCGGCTCCTACGAGCAGTACTTC. Protein product: CASSQDGASGSYEQYF.

The chain has TRBV5-1 and TRBJ2-5; 11 nucleotides match TRBD2. The J call is doubtful: the DNA matches TRBJ2-7 better. CDR1 is SGHRS and CDR2 is YFSETQ in the germline V gene. The CDR3 is 15 amino acids. The CDR3 sequence is CASSLVLAGDYEQYF. For the CDR3, the DNA is TGCGCCAGCAGCTTGGTACTAGCGGGAGATTACGAGCAGTACTTC.

The CDR3 is CASSLALAAYEQYF. Written as DNA, the CDR3 is TGTGCCAGCAGCTTGGCCCTAGCGGCCTACGAGCAGTACTTC. This rearrangement joins TRBV5-6 to TRBJ2-7; 7 bases map to TRBD2. The J segment lost 2 bases and the V segment lost 0 bases, leaving 2 bases of the junction unmatched. The CDR3 totals 14 residues. The germline CDR1 and CDR2 sequences are SGHDT and YYEEEE. The entire variable domain, with the rest obtained from reference TRBV5-6 and TRBJ2-7, is as follows: DAGVTQSPTHLIKTRGQQVTLRCSPKSGHDTVSWYQQALGQGPQFIFQYYEEEERQRGNFPDRFSGHQFPNYSSELNVNALLLGDSALYLCASSLALAAYEQYFGPGTRLTVT.

The V and J genes are TRBV11-3 and TRBJ2-5, with a weak D call TRBD1 (6 bases). The CDR3 spans 14 residues. Germline CDR1 reads SGHNT; CDR2 reads YENEEA. Trimming took 1 base from V and 2 from J, leaving 8 bases between them. The CDR3 DNA sequence: TGTGCCAGCAGCTTAGGCGGACAGCAAGAGACCCAGTACTTC. This gives the protein CASSLGGQQETQYF.

Note on this clone: Other nucleotide sequences from this sample produce the same CDR3. This sequence joins TRBV9 and TRBJ1-1, with D perhaps matching TRBD1 (6 bases). Germline loops: CDR1 SGDLS, CDR2 YYNGEE. This CDR3 is 13 amino acids long. Trimming removed 4 bases from V and 7 bases from J, with 14 bases in between. The CDR3 loop is CASSPRGRGEAFF. In DNA, the CDR3 is TGTGCCAGCAGCCCCAGGGGTCGAGGTGAAGCTTTCTTT.

This sequence joins TRBV7-6 and TRBJ2-3; 9 bases line up with TRBD1. CDR3 size: 15 residues. After removal of 4 bases from V and 0 bases from J, the junction contained 2 bases not matched to a gene. CDR1 and CDR2 from the germline V gene are SGHVS and FNYEAQ. CDR3 coding DNA: TGTGCCAGCAGCTGGACAGGGGCGAGCACAGATACGCAGTATTTT. Translated: CASSWTGASTDTQYF.

This chain links TRBV9 with TRBJ2-5, with 9 positions matching TRBD2. The CDR3 totals 16 residues. CDR1 and CDR2 from the germline V gene are SGDLS and YYNGEE. V shed 0 bases and J 7 bases; nucleotides not matched to a gene: 10. DNA for the CDR3: TGTGCCAGCAGCGTAGGAGGCGGGAGGGCCTCTCCGACCCAGTACTTC. It encodes CASSVGGGRASPTQYF.

The genes are TRBV5-1 and TRBJ1-2; D might be TRBD1 (5 bases). This CDR3 spans 15 amino acids. The V gene lost 7 bases and the J gene lost 1 base, with 17 bases spanning the gap. Germline values: CDR1 SGHRS, CDR2 YFSETQ. DNA for the CDR3: TGCGCCAGCTTGGGGGGGAAGGGTGTTAACTATGGCTACACCTTC. Translation gives CASLGGKGVNYGYTF.

The chain combines TRBV4-1 with TRBJ1-1; D call uncertain. CDR1 and CDR2 (germline): MGHRA, YSYEKL. V was cut by 0 bases and J by 5 bases, with 13 bases left in between. This CDR3 has 15 residues. CDR3 sequence: CASSQDEGGGTEAFF. In DNA, the CDR3 is TGCGCCAGCAGCCAAGATGAAGGAGGCGGGACTGAAGCTTTCTTT.

This clone has a single count. V and J are TRBV15 and TRBJ2-3, with 14 bases matching TRBD2. Germline values: CDR1 LNHNV, CDR2 YYDKDF (reference sequence). The CDR3 loop spans 17 amino acids. J gave up 7 bases and V 1 base, and 7 bases lay outside the gene matches. The CDR3 sequence is CATSRVPGTSGGHTQYF. CDR3 nucleotide sequence: TGTGCCACCAGCAGAGTCCCCGGGACTAGCGGGGGCCATACGCAGTATTTT.

This clone has only a few counts. In DNA form, the CDR3 reads TGTGCCAGCAGTTACGGGCAGGGCTATAACTATGGCTACACCTTC. This codes for CASSYGQGYNYGYTF. The chain joins TRBV6-5 to TRBJ1-2; the D gene is possibly TRBD1 (5 bases). V was cut by 2 bases and J by 1 base, with 11 bases left in between. Germline CDR1 reads MNHEY; CDR2 reads SVGAGI. The CDR3 covers 15 residues.

This CDR3 reads CASSSDRGGSRAGELFF. The CDR3 coding sequence is TGTGCCAGCAGCTCAGACAGGGGAGGATCGAGGGCCGGGGAGCTGTTTTTT. V usage is TRBV7-3 and J usage is TRBJ2-2; 8 positions agree with TRBD1. CDR1 is SGHTA, CDR2 FQGTGA, per germline. The V segment lost 4 bases and the J segment 6 bases; nucleotides outside the gene matches: 13. CDR3 length equals 17 residues.

The chain carries TRBV5-1 and TRBJ2-3; 9 positions match TRBD2. CDR1 and CDR2 from the germline V gene are SGHRS and YFSETQ. CDR3 length: 14 residues. V lost 5 bases, J lost 1 base, and 2 bases stayed unmatched. The CDR3 DNA reads TGCGCCAGCAGTAGCGGGAGAGGCACAGATACGCAGTATTTT. Translation: CASSSGRGTDTQYF. Combining the CDR3 with reference TRBV5-1 and TRBJ2-3 gives the whole variable domain KAGVTQTPRYLIKTRGQQVTLSCSPISGHRSVSWYQQTPGQGLQFLFEYFSETQRNKGNFPGRFSGRQFSNSRSEMNVSTLELGDSALYLCASSSGRGTDTQYFGPGTRLTVL.

The chain carries TRBV21-1 and TRBJ2-5; the table's D gene call, TRBD2, was not cross checked with the DNA. TRBV21-1 is classified as a pseudogene. This CDR3 has 13 residues. In nucleotides, the CDR3 is TGTGCCAGCAGCAGTAGCGGGGGTGAGACCCAGTACTTC. This translates into CASSSSGGETQYF.